This T cell receptor beta chain was found in a study of high-grade serous ovarian cancer treatment subgroups. The table came from immunoSEQ multiplex PCR; TCRdb's copy has only in-frame clones and leaves some out. Among approximately 15,000 clones listed, 73% were seen once. There are a few counts of this clone. Germline assignment: CDR1 SNHLY and CDR2 FYNNEI. The CDR3 loop spans 13 amino acids. Trimming took 4 bases from V and 4 from J, leaving 8 bases between them. Tumor samples were obtained before definitive surgery or chemotherapy. This chain links TRBV2 with TRBJ1-3, with D hard to call. This sequence originates from a human donor with high-grade serous ovarian cancer. The material sequenced was tumor tissue. The CDR3 nucleotides read TGTGCCAGCAGTGTAATTGGGGGAAACACCATATATTTT. Translation: CASSVIGGNTIYF.